These 6 T cell receptor beta chains were sequenced from one sample in a study of shared clonotypes between healthy human individuals. Assay used: immunoSEQ multiplex PCR; TCRdb lists only in-frame clones, some missing. The sample consists of 300,000 to 350,000 clones, more than 60% of them appearing once. Sequencing was carried out using memory CD4+ T cells sorted from blood. The subset: CD45RA-negative fraction. These receptors were taken from a young man in good health.

This clone was picked up one time. The rearrangement uses TRBV11-3 and TRBJ2-1; 10 nucleotides match TRBD2. The CDR3 consists of 15 residues. Trimming took 5 bases from V and 8 from J; bases not matched to a gene: 9. In germline, CDR1 is SGHNT, CDR2 YENEEA. The DNA of the CDR3 is TGTGCCAGCAGCGCAGGGCTAGCGGGAGAAGATGAGCAGTTCTTC. Its translation is CASSAGLAGEDEQFF.

A few counts support this clone. The sample contains more than one DNA sequence encoding this CDR3. The chain combines TRBV28 with TRBJ1-2, with D possibly matching TRBD1 (5 bases). Germline V lookup: CDR1 MDHEN, CDR2 SYDVKM. The CDR3 is made up of 14 amino acids. V was trimmed by 1 base and J by 4 bases, leaving 10 bases between them. Here the CDR3 DNA reads TGTGCCAGCAGTTTATCCGGGACCATCTATGGCTACACCTTC. Translated: CASSLSGTIYGYTF.

This clone was counted only a few times. The chain combines TRBV11-2 with TRBJ2-5; D gene uncertain. This CDR3 region has 15 residues. V was shortened by 1 base and J by 5 bases, with 14 bases between the two germline ends. CDR1 SGHAT and CDR2 FQNNGV come from the germline V gene. The CDR3 DNA reads as TGTGCCAGCAGCTTAGGGAACAGTATAGGGGAGACCCAGTACTTC. Protein sequence: CASSLGNSIGETQYF. Combining the CDR3 with reference TRBV11-2 and TRBJ2-5 gives the whole variable domain EAGVAQSPRYKIIEKRQSVAFWCNPISGHATLYWYQQILGQGPKLLIQFQNNGVVDDSQLPKDRFSAERLKGVDSTLKIQPAKLEDSAVYLCASSLGNSIGETQYFGPGTRLLVL.

This chain connects TRBV15 to TRBJ2-7, with TRBD2 matching over 7 bases. This CDR3 contains 16 residues. Germline V CDR1 and CDR2: LNHNV, YYDKDF (reference sequence). Trimming at V came to 5 bases and at J to 6 bases, leaving 16 bases not matched to a gene. The CDR3 sequence: CATSFPGPGGPIEQYF. In nucleotides, the CDR3 is TGTGCCACCAGCTTCCCCGGACCGGGAGGACCCATCGAGCAGTACTTC.

The rearrangement joins TRBV4-3 to TRBJ1-5, with 8 bases identical to TRBD1. This CDR3 has 17 amino acids. The ends lost 1 base at V and 3 bases at J; junction bases unmatched: 8. Germline CDR1 and CDR2: LGHNA and YSLEER. For the CDR3, the DNA is TGCGCCAGCAGCCAAGGGCCCGGGACAGGACTCAATCAGCCCCAGCATTTT. It codes for CASSQGPGTGLNQPQHF.

The sample holds a few counts of this clone. The chain is built from TRBV5-1 and TRBJ2-1; 11 bases agree with TRBD2. V gave up 0 bases and J gave up 4 bases; unmatched junction bases: 18. Germline assignment: CDR1 SGHRS and CDR2 YFSETQ. The CDR3 length is 21 residues. The CDR3 sequence: CASSLAPTTSGVRGLYNEQFF. The CDR3 nucleotides are TGCGCCAGCAGCTTGGCCCCCACGACTAGCGGGGTGAGGGGGCTTTACAATGAGCAGTTCTTC.